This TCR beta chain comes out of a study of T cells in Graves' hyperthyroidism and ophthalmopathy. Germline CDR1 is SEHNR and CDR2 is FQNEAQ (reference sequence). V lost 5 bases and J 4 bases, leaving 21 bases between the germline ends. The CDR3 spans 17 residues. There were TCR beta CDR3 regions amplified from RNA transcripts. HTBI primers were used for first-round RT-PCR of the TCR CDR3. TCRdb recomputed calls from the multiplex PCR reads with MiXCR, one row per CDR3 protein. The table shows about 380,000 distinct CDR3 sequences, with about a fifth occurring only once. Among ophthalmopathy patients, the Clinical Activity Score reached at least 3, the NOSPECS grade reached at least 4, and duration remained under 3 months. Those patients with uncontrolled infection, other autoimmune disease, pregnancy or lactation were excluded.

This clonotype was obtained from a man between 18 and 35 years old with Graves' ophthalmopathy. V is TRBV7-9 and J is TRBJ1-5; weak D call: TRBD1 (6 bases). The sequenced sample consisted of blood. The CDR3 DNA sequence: TGTGCCAGCAGCGCCACCAAGGCGGGGGGCTCAAATCAGCCCCAGCATTTT. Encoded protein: CASSATKAGGSNQPQHF. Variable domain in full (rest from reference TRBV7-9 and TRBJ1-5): DTGVSQNPRHKITKRGQNVTFRCDPISEHNRLYWYRQTLGQGPEFLTYFQNEAQLEKSRLLSDRFSAERPKGSFSTLEIQRTEQGDSAMYLCASSATKAGGSNQPQHFGDGTRLSIL.